The 5 T cell receptor beta chains presented below share a single source sample, sequenced in a study of T cell responses to AZD1222 COVID-19 vaccine. TCRdb keeps only in-frame clones here, not all; method: immunoSEQ multiplex PCR. The sample lists fewer than 110,000 clones, more than 75% occurring once. The sequenced sample was peripheral blood, obtained 28 days after the second AZD1222 dose. The source is an adult who received the AZD1222 COVID-19 vaccine.

The V and J genes are TRBV7-9 and TRBJ2-3; D is undetermined. V lost 5 bases and J lost 7, with 13 bases in between. Germline loops: CDR1 SEHNR, CDR2 FQNEAQ (reference sequence). The CDR3 spans 13 residues. The CDR3 region has the DNA TGTGCCAGCAGCCCGCCCCCGGGCTATACGCAGTATTTT. Its translation: CASSPPPGYTQYF.

This chain joins TRBV7-3 and TRBJ2-2; D is tentatively TRBD1 or TRBD2 (6 bases each). The CDR3 totals 15 residues. Germline CDR1 is SGHTA and CDR2 is FQGTGA. V gave up 5 bases and J gave up 1 base, with 11 bases separating them. The CDR3: CASSPRGGNTGELFF. As DNA, the CDR3 is TGTGCCAGCAGCCCCAGGGGAGGGAACACCGGGGAGCTGTTTTTT.

The chain links TRBV19 to TRBJ2-1; D may be TRBD2 (6 bases). The CDR3 has 15 residues. V was trimmed by 6 bases and J by 1 base, leaving 13 bases between them. CDR1 and CDR2 from the germline V gene are LNHDA and SQIVND (reference sequence). The CDR3 is CASSQLEGSYNEQFF. The CDR3 DNA is TGTGCCAGTAGCCAACTGGAGGGATCCTACAATGAGCAGTTCTTC.

The chain joins TRBV7-3 to TRBJ2-1; a possible D gene is TRBD2 (6 bases). Germline CDR1 reads SGHTA; CDR2 reads FQGTGA. V lost 4 bases and J 8 bases, leaving 12 bases between the germline ends. The CDR3 covers 13 residues. The CDR3 sequence is CASSSNSGDEQFF. CDR3 nucleotides: TGTGCCAGCAGCTCCAATAGCGGCGATGAGCAGTTCTTC.

The rearrangement uses TRBV19 and TRBJ2-7; TRBD1 is a possible D gene (6 bases). V lost 4 bases and J 5 bases, leaving 12 bases between the germline ends. There are 13 residues in the CDR3. The germline V gene encodes CDR1 LNHDA and CDR2 SQIVND (reference sequence). CDR3 DNA sequence: TGTGCCAGTAGTACACAGGGTGACAACGAGCAGTACTTC. Residues: CASSTQGDNEQYF.